This T cell receptor beta chain is drawn from a study of CD8 T cells in Susac syndrome (dated 2019 in TCRdb). The study in broad terms: Whether CD8+ T cell activation and differentiation in Susac syndrome was antigen driven was tested using repertoire sequencing. What the research found in general, with its limitations: The number of individuals in the TCR sequencing and HLA analysis was recognized as being relatively small.

High-throughput TCR beta sequencing profiled peripheral blood CD8+ and CD4+ T cells from healthy donors, Susac syndrome patients and multiple sclerosis patients. Healthy donors were age- and sex-matched controls. Bulk CD8+ and CD4+ T cells were purified by magnetic negative isolation, whereas CD8+ TEMRA cells were enriched by FACS. Blood was drawn into EDTA tubes, processed within 24 hours, and PBMCs were isolated by density gradient centrifugation. PBMCs destined for TCR sequencing were cryopreserved in liquid nitrogen and later thawed in a 37 °C water bath. The sorted or isolated CD4+, CD8+ and CD8+ TEMRA cells reached a purity of at least 90%. Concerning this clonotype itself: Its binding antigen is unknown. Nothing much larger sits one base from this clone, and base qualities are not available.

RNA was extracted using the RNeasy kit, and roughly 0.5 to 1 ug of the RNA was reverse transcribed with random hexamers. TCR beta CDR3 regions were amplified with the immunoSEQ multiplex PCR assay covering 54 Vbeta and 13 Jbeta segments. Bias from PCR amplification was corrected by using a synthetic template baseline for primer optimization and for computational correction. In the original analysis: Reads were annotated to V, D and J genes per IMGT and analyzed with immunoSEQ Analyzer, keeping only productive sequences. Clonality was computed as one minus Shannon entropy normalized by log2 of the number of productive unique sequences. Public and private clones were assessed among the 100 most prevalent clones of each patient and control. Susac-specific clones were defined as absent from healthy and MS cohorts, 1052 published viral clones and other ImmuneACCESS disease sequences. TCRdb cleaned the public reads at Q25 with fastp, built clones with MiXCR and kept in-frame beta chains. Every entry covers one CDR3 protein and lists the most common genes and DNA from its rows. These V and J calls are TCRdb output, not the study's own analysis. Present in this sample are around 150,000 distinct CDR3 sequences, around 94% of which were seen just once. 0.11% to 0.15% of the sample comes from the top ten.

The germline V gene yields SQVTM for CDR1 and ANQGSEA for CDR2. Here V drops 4 bases and J drops 7 bases, and the junction holds 9 bases not matched to any gene. The CDR3 runs 13 residues from the cysteine to the phenylalanine. Only the CDR3 DNA is retained, 39 bases long and in frame from the first base. The chain joins TRBV29-1 to TRBJ2-7; 8 nucleotides in the junction match TRBD1. The TCR comes from a human donor in good health. The sequenced sample consisted of CD4+ T cells from PBMCs. The encoded CDR3 is CSVGWDRIREQYF. The DNA sequence is given as TGCAGCGTTGGATGGGACAGGATAAGGGAGCAGTACTTC.